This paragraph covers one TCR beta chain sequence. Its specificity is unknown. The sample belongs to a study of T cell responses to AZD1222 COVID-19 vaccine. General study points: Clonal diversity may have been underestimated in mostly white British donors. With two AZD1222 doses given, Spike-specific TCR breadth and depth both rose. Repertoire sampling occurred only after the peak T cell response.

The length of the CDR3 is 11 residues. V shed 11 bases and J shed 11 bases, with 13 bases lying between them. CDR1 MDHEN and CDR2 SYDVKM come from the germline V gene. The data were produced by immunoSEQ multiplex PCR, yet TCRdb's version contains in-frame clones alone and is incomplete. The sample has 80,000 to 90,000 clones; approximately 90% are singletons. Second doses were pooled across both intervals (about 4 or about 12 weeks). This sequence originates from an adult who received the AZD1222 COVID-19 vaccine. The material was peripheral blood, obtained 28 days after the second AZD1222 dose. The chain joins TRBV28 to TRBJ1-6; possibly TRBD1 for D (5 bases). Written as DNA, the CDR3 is TGTGCCTCCCGACTGGGGGCACCCCTCCACTTT. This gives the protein CASRLGAPLHF.